These 4 T cell receptor beta chains were sequenced from one sample in a study of post-analysis software for immune sequencing data. The TCR beta cDNA libraries contained unique molecular identifiers. TCRdb recomputed calls from the PCR reads with MiXCR, one row per CDR3 protein. The sample holds roughly 800,000 distinct CDR3 sequences, 35% to 55% seen once. Study-level points and caveats: When patients were compared with controls, four to six TRBV segments were more frequent, TRBV5-6, TRBV5-1 and TRBV20-1 among them.

Antigens for these TCRs are unknown. The sample was blood. The source is a girl aged 10 to 17 with multiple sclerosis.

This clonotype turned up a few times. The chain employs TRBV20-1 and TRBJ1-2; 7 bases are a match to TRBD1. The CDR3 is 12 amino acids. With 6 bases clipped from V and 7 bases from J, the junction kept 8 bases outside the gene matches. Germline CDR1 DFQATT, CDR2 SNEGSKA (reference sequence). CDR3 residues: CSAMTGSGGYTF. The CDR3 bases are TGCAGTGCGATGACAGGGTCTGGTGGCTACACCTTC.

V usage is TRBV6-5 and J usage is TRBJ1-5, with a possible D match to TRBD1 (6 bases). The V end was cut by 5 bases, the J end by 5 bases, with 16 bases between. CDR3 length equals 15 residues. From germline, CDR1 is MNHEY and CDR2 SVGAGI. The CDR3 DNA reads TGTGCCAGCAGTCCGAGGGGGGGGGACTATCAGCCCCAGCATTTT. Translation: CASSPRGGDYQPQHF.

The V call is TRBV5-6, the J call TRBJ2-1; 11 bases map to TRBD2. Per the germline V gene, CDR1 is SGHDT and CDR2 is YYEEEE. J lost 6 bases, V lost 4 bases, and 6 bases had no gene match. The CDR3 spans 15 residues. CDR3 DNA sequence: TGTGCCAGCAGCATCGATAGCGGGAGGGCCAATGAGCAGTTCTTC. It translates to CASSIDSGRANEQFF.

V and J are TRBV11-3 and TRBJ2-3; 8 bases map to TRBD2. With V trimmed by 5 bases and J by 1 base, 8 bases remained unmatched. This CDR3 region has 16 residues. Germline V lookup: CDR1 SGHNT, CDR2 YENEEA. The CDR3 sequence: CASSRDAGLGTDTQYF. The CDR3 DNA follows: TGTGCCAGCAGCCGGGACGCGGGACTAGGCACAGATACGCAGTATTTT. Complete variable domain (other parts from reference TRBV11-3 and TRBJ2-3): EAGVVQSPRYKIIEKKQPVAFWCNPISGHNTLYWYLQNLGQGPELLIRYENEEAVDDSQLPKDRFSAERLKGVDSTLKIQPAELGDSAVYLCASSRDAGLGTDTQYFGPGTRLTVL.